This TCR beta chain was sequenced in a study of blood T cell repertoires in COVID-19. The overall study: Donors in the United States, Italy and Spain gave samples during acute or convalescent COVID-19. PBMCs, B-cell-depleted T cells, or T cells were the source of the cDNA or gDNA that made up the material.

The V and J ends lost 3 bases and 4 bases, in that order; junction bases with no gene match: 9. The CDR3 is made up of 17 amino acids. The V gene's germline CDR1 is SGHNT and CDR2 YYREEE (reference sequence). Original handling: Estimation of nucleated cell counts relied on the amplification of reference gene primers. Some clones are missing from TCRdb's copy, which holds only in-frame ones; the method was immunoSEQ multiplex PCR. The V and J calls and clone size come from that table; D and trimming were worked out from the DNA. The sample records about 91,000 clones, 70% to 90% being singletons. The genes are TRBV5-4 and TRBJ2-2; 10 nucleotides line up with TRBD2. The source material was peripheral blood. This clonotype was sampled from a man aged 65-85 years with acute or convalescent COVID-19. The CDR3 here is CASSSSSGGRGTGELFF. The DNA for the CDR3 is TGTGCCAGCAGCTCTTCTAGCGGGGGTCGGGGCACCGGGGAGCTGTTTTTT.